The rows below give T cell receptor beta chains drawn from one sample of a study of blood T cell repertoires in COVID-19. Here immunoSEQ multiplex PCR was the method, and the copy in TCRdb shows in-frame clones only, minus some. The repertoire consists of about 46,000 clones, with around 88% occurring once and the leading ten covering 5.5% to 6.5%. Specimen: peripheral blood. The receptors derive from a woman over 75 with acute or convalescent COVID-19. Both conserved end residues are part of each CDR3. Fields, in order: CDR3 length, J gene, V gene, CDR3 protein.

len: 15; j_gene: TRBJ1-5; v_gene: TRBV19; CDR3aa: CASSITGGGDQPQHF
len: 15; j_gene: TRBJ1-2; v_gene: TRBV4-2; CDR3aa: CASSLGQASLYGYTF
len: 15; j_gene: TRBJ2-1; v_gene: TRBV6-5; CDR3aa: CASSQGAGGYNEQFF
len: 15; j_gene: TRBJ2-3; v_gene: TRBV6-6; CDR3aa: CASSSPQVTSGTQYF
len: 11; j_gene: TRBJ2-7; v_gene: TRBV29-1; CDR3aa: CSVGTGFEQYF
len: 15; j_gene: TRBJ2-3; v_gene: TRBV7-9; CDR3aa: CASSLTQGSTDTQYF
len: 14; j_gene: TRBJ2-5; v_gene: TRBV30; CDR3aa: CAWTLGGGAKTQYF
len: 13; j_gene: TRBJ2-2; v_gene: TRBV5-6; CDR3aa: CASSRGLAGELFF
len: 14; j_gene: TRBJ1-6; v_gene: TRBV19; CDR3aa: CASSQGQGVSPLHF
len: 15; j_gene: TRBJ1-5; v_gene: TRBV5-6; CDR3aa: CASSLGQGFGQPQHF
len: 15; j_gene: TRBJ2-5; v_gene: TRBV21-1; CDR3aa: CASSKGGGFQETQYF
len: 14; j_gene: TRBJ2-3; v_gene: TRBV6-1; CDR3aa: CASSDGRSTDTQYF
len: 15; j_gene: TRBJ1-1; v_gene: TRBV10-1; CDR3aa: CASSRTGRERTEAFF
len: 13; j_gene: TRBJ1-1; v_gene: TRBV25-1; CDR3aa: CASTIADGAEAFF
len: 17; j_gene: TRBJ2-3; v_gene: TRBV5-1; CDR3aa: CASSPRMNRVGTDTQYF
len: 15; j_gene: TRBJ1-5; v_gene: TRBV7-2; CDR3aa: CASSLLQGDNQPQHF
len: 16; j_gene: TRBJ1-2; v_gene: TRBV5-1; CDR3aa: CASSLGQARVNYGYTF
len: 15; j_gene: TRBJ2-2; v_gene: TRBV5-4; CDR3aa: CASSPATGHTGELFF
len: 15; j_gene: TRBJ2-3; v_gene: TRBV7-3; CDR3aa: CASGRTGSGLDTQYF
len: 12; j_gene: TRBJ2-7; v_gene: TRBV19; CDR3aa: CASSIGSGEQYF